This T cell receptor beta chain was sequenced in a study of T cells after yellow fever vaccination. This clonotype was counted ten times or more. Antigen specificity is unknown. Study conclusions and caveats: Abundant bulk-derived clonotypes could contaminate FACS-sorted repertoires. Shared CD4/CD8 clonotypes were a small share, likely from convergent recombination. The study re-detected most primary-vaccination clones after the booster (roughly 95% CD4, approximately 88% CD8). It was a weaker secondary response, yet one that peaked faster, at day 5 versus 15.

Trimming took 3 bases from V and 5 from J; bases not matched to a gene: 16. CDR1 is SGHDT, CDR2 YYEEEE, per germline. This CDR3 region has 19 residues. TCRdb reprocessed the 5' RACE reads with MiXCR, giving one entry per CDR3 protein. The sample lists approximately 69,000 distinct CDR3 sequences; around 6.2% were seen once. The J gene is TRBJ2-5, the V gene TRBV5-6; TRBD2 agrees at 13 bases. Here the sequenced sample was CD4+ T cells sorted from PBMCs, taken more than 13 days after the first yellow fever vaccination. The clonotype comes from a man aged 18 to 35 who received the YFV17D yellow fever vaccine. CDR3 sequence (DNA): TGTGCCAGCAGCTCCTTTTTGACTAGCGGGGGGTTCGAGTTGGAGACCCAGTACTTC. Amino acid sequence: CASSSFLTSGGFELETQYF.